A selection of T cell receptor beta chains follows, all from one sample in a study of patients and donors after allogeneic stem cell transplantation. Each CDR3 protein is one row after TCRdb ran MiXCR on the RT-PCR reads. The sample contains tens of thousands of distinct CDR3 sequences, approximately 5.2% of which appear only once. The material sequenced was blood, either unsorted or a sorted T cell fraction (not recorded which). Receptors were obtained from a human donor who was either an allogeneic HSCT recipient or a stem cell or donor lymphocyte infusion donor (not recorded which). It is not recorded whose cells these are; they may come from a transplant donor. Each CDR3 is given with its conserved first and last residue. D genes are given only for firm matches. Not every row has a clone size; where given, it reads once, few, many or a size class.

>TRBV24-1|TRBD1|TRBJ2-1|many
CATSDSRQGAHNEQFF
TGTGCCACCAGTGATTCGAGACAGGGGGCCCACAATGAGCAGTTCTTC
>TRBV10-3|NA|TRBJ2-2|many
CAIRPAANTGELFF
TGTGCCATCAGACCTGCTGCGAACACCGGGGAGCTGTTTTTT
>TRBV20-1|NA|TRBJ2-7|many
CSPLGSSYEQYF
TGCAGTCCCCTAGGCTCCTCCTACGAGCAGTACTTC
>TRBV6-6|NA|TRBJ2-5|many
CASSPQETQYF
TGTGCCAGCAGCCCACAAGAGACCCAGTACTTC
>TRBV5-1|NA|TRBJ1-6|many
CASSPIQGHNSPLHF
TGCGCCAGCAGCCCGATACAGGGCCATAATTCACCCCTCCACTTT
>TRBV7-2|NA|TRBJ1-2|many
CASSLASFTGTGGYTF
TGTGCCAGCAGCTTAGCTTCCTTTACAGGGACTGGAGGCTACACCTTC
>TRBV11-2|NA|TRBJ2-3|many
CASSLGKGGGNADTQYF
TGTGCCAGCAGCTTAGGGAAGGGAGGTGGGAATGCAGATACGCAGTATTTT
>TRBV5-1|NA|TRBJ1-1|many
CASSLNQGLNTEAFF
TGCGCCAGCAGCTTGAATCAGGGATTGAACACTGAAGCTTTCTTT
>TRBV30|TRBD2|TRBJ2-5|few
CAWTGGETQYF
TGTGCCTGGACCGGGGGGGAGACCCAGTACTTC
>TRBV5-1|TRBD2|TRBJ2-1|many
CASSLGVAGGPWNEQFF
TGCGCCAGCAGCTTGGGGGTGGCGGGAGGGCCGTGGAATGAGCAGTTCTTC
>TRBV5-8|TRBD1|TRBJ2-3|NA
CASSTGTGRSTDTQYF
TGTGCCAGCAGCACCGGGACAGGGAGAAGCACAGATACGCAGTATTTT
>TRBV7-2|TRBD1|TRBJ1-2|NA
CASSSYRGTGGGYTF
TGTGCCAGCAGCTCATATCGGGGGACAGGGGGTGGCTACACCTTC
>TRBV7-2|NA|TRBJ2-1|many
CASSFNGMEGDEQFF
TGTGCCAGCAGCTTTAATGGAATGGAGGGAGATGAGCAGTTCTTC
>TRBV5-4|NA|TRBJ2-1|NA
CASSLQGRAYNEQFF
TGTGCCAGCAGCTTGCAGGGGAGGGCTTACAATGAGCAGTTCTTC
>TRBV20-1|NA|TRBJ2-5|NA
CSARGTAGRTQYF
TGCAGTGCTAGAGGCACTGCAGGGCGGACCCAGTACTTC
>TRBV9|NA|TRBJ2-1|many
CASSAPGSGTEQFF
TGTGCCAGCAGCGCCCCGGGGAGCGGCACTGAGCAGTTCTTC
>TRBV2|TRBD1|TRBJ1-1|many
CASTRTGSESTEAFF
TGTGCCAGCACCAGGACAGGGTCGGAGAGCACTGAAGCTTTCTTT
>TRBV3-1|NA|TRBJ2-3|many
CASSRRSGTSTDTQYF
TGTGCCAGCAGCCGCCGGTCCGGGACTAGCACAGATACGCAGTATTTT
>TRBV5-6|TRBD1|TRBJ1-1|many
CASRPLDRGLSNTEAFF
TGTGCCAGCAGGCCCCTCGACAGGGGGCTATCGAACACTGAAGCTTTCTTT
>TRBV28|NA|TRBJ1-3|few
CASSRGTGFTYF
TGTGCCAGCAGTAGGGGAACAGGGTTCACATATTTT
>TRBV12-3/TRBV12-4|TRBD1|TRBJ1-5|medium-sized
CASGGTGGQPQHF
TGTGCCAGCGGGGGGACAGGGGGTCAGCCCCAGCATTTT